This T cell receptor beta chain comes out of a study of blood T cells in healthy people across ages. A second PCR of 7 to 11 cycles used a sample-barcoded 5' primer and a J-beta primer mix. Using its own MiXCR run on the 5' RACE reads, TCRdb lists one record per CDR3 protein. The table shows fewer than 600,000 distinct CDR3 sequences, with around a quarter occurring only once. The CDR3 has 15 amino acids. Germline loops: CDR1 SGDLS, CDR2 YYNGEE. This clonotype appeared a few times. This sample was also put to use in a study of T cells of mothers and their children.

This chain links TRBV9 with TRBJ2-1; D ambiguous. The end of the DNA is better explained by TRBJ2-7, so the J call may be wrong. Sequencing was done on a sample of blood. The receptor was isolated from a boy under 10 years old in good health. CDR3 DNA: TGTGCCAGCAGCGTAGGGTCTGGACGGTCCTACGAGCAGTACTTC. Protein: CASSVGSGRSYEQYF.